One T cell receptor beta chain is described in this entry. CDR3 length: 15 residues. Germline trimming cut 3 bases from V and 3 bases from J; bases unmatched to any gene: 7. Germline V CDR1 and CDR2: MNHNS, SASEGT. The data stem from a study of blood T cell repertoires in COVID-19. In the study overall: Researchers got acute and convalescent COVID-19 samples from the United States, Italy and Spain. PBMCs, B-cell-depleted T cells, or T cells were the source of the cDNA or gDNA that made up the material.

The authors' processing: For nucleated cells, counts were estimated from reference gene primer amplification. Method: immunoSEQ multiplex PCR; TCRdb's copy keeps in-frame clones and lacks some. V, J and clone size reflect that table, while D and trimming were determined from the DNA. The sample lists around 190,000 clones; 65% to 90% were seen once. The V gene is TRBV6-1, the J gene TRBJ2-7; 8 positions match TRBD2. Sequenced sample: peripheral blood. The clonotype was recovered from a man in his forties or fifties with active or convalescent COVID-19. In DNA form, the CDR3 reads TGTGCCAGCAGTGATTTGTTGCTAGCGGGCTACGAGCAGTACTTC. It yields the protein CASSDLLLAGYEQYF.